One sample yielded the 29 T cell receptor beta chains listed below, sequenced in a study of cytomegalovirus exposure and HLA in healthy donors. PCR primers comprised 60 Vbeta and 13 Jbeta primers. Produced via immunoSEQ multiplex PCR; TCRdb's table is partial and in-frame only. The sample lists some 65,000 clones, less than 65% occurring once. Sequencing was done on a sample of PBMCs. The source is a man younger than 45 in good health and CMV-seronegative.

The chain recombines TRBV6-5 with TRBJ2-1; TRBD1 matches at 8 bases. From germline, CDR1 is MNHEY and CDR2 SVGAGI. The CDR3 is 15 residues long. V shed 5 bases and J 0 bases; nucleotides not matched to a gene: 3. The CDR3 bases are TGTGCCAGCAGTCCGACAGGGGACTCCTACAATGAGCAGTTCTTC. Translation: CASSPTGDSYNEQFF.

The chain uses TRBV30 and TRBJ2-6; D may be TRBD1 (6 bases). The CDR3 loop spans 18 amino acids. The V end lost 2 bases, the J end lost 2 bases, and 19 bases lay between the germline ends. Germline V gives CDR1 GTSNPN, CDR2 SVGIG (reference sequence). The CDR3 loop reads CAWSRPGAREAGANVLTF. CDR3 DNA sequence: TGTGCCTGGAGTCGGCCAGGGGCGCGCGAGGCTGGGGCCAACGTCCTGACTTTC.

The chain combines TRBV10-1 with TRBJ2-3, with no clear D. This CDR3 contains 14 residues. V lost 3 bases and J lost 2, with 9 bases in between. Germline V gene lookup returns CDR1 WNHNN and CDR2 SYGVQD (reference sequence). The CDR3 reads CASSDELTTDTQYF. Here the CDR3 DNA reads TGCGCCAGCAGTGATGAACTCACCACAGATACGCAGTATTTT.

This clone was recorded only once. The chain recombines TRBV4-1 with TRBJ2-2; 8 bases line up with TRBD2. The CDR3 has 18 amino acids. Trimming cost V 6 bases and J 0 bases; bases outside gene matches: 12. CDR1 and CDR2 (germline): MGHRA, YSYEKL. Here the CDR3 DNA reads TGCGCCAGCAGTTCTCGCGGGGGGCTCAAATCGAACACCGGGGAGCTGTTTTTT. Translated: CASSSRGGLKSNTGELFF.

This chain connects TRBV2 to TRBJ2-7; 9 nucleotides agree with TRBD1. J lost 6 bases, V lost 8 bases, and 14 bases had no gene match. The CDR3 is 15 residues long. CDR1 SNHLY and CDR2 FYNNEI come from the germline V gene. CDR3 residues: CASHNLRDRASEQYF. In DNA form, the CDR3 reads TGTGCCAGCCACAATCTCCGGGACAGGGCCAGCGAGCAGTACTTC.

This clone showed up just a few times. This chain links TRBV10-3 with TRBJ1-1, with TRBD1 as a possible D gene (5 bases). The V gene lost 3 bases and the J gene lost 5 bases, with 10 bases spanning the gap. This CDR3 region has 13 residues. CDR1 ENHRY and CDR2 SYGVKD come from the germline V gene. CDR3 amino acids: CAISDQGKTEAFF. CDR3 coding DNA: TGTGCCATCAGTGACCAGGGAAAGACTGAAGCTTTCTTT.

The V call is TRBV20-1, the J call TRBJ2-5; D not certain. The CDR3 runs to 11 residues. V dropped 6 bases and J dropped 5 bases, with 10 bases sitting between them. From germline, CDR1 is DFQATT and CDR2 SNEGSKA (reference sequence). CDR3 DNA: TGCAGTGCCGTTAGGCGGGAGACCCAGTACTTC. Protein sequence: CSAVRRETQYF.

The V gene is TRBV7-9, the J gene TRBJ2-7, with D unresolved. Germline CDR1 and CDR2: SEHNR and FQNEAQ (reference sequence). The V and J ends lost 5 bases and 3 bases respectively, with 5 bases between them. The CDR3 is made up of 11 amino acids. CDR3 amino acids: CASSPLYEQYF. The CDR3 DNA reads TGTGCCAGCAGCCCCCTCTACGAGCAGTACTTC.

This rearrangement joins TRBV20-1 to TRBJ2-2; 7 nucleotides line up with TRBD1. J lost 6 bases, V lost 5 bases, and 0 bases had no gene match. In germline, CDR1 is DFQATT, CDR2 SNEGSKA (reference sequence). The CDR3 loop spans 11 amino acids. The DNA for the CDR3 is TGCAGTGCTGACAGGGCCGGGGAGCTGTTTTTT. Amino acids: CSADRAGELFF.

The chain combines TRBV2 with TRBJ2-5; 8 bases line up with TRBD1. The length of the CDR3 is 14 residues. The V and J ends lost 10 bases and 2 bases, in that order; junction bases with no gene match: 9. In germline, CDR1 is SNHLY, CDR2 FYNNEI. CDR3 in DNA: TGTGCCAACACGGACAGGGCTACTCAAGAGACCCAGTACTTC. Protein sequence: CANTDRATQETQYF.

The CDR3 nucleotides read TGTGCCAGCAGCGGCCCGGGTAACACCATATATTTT. Translation: CASSGPGNTIYF. This rearrangement joins TRBV9 to TRBJ1-3; D uncertain. Germline V gene sequence: CDR1 SGDLS, CDR2 YYNGEE. V was trimmed by 3 bases and J by 7 bases, leaving 8 bases between them. This CDR3 has 12 amino acids.

This chain connects TRBV9 to TRBJ2-5; tentatively, D is TRBD2 (6 bases). Germline V gene sequence: CDR1 SGDLS, CDR2 YYNGEE. CDR3 length equals 14 residues. The ends were cut back, 2 bases at V and 5 bases at J, with 13 bases in the middle. CDR3 sequence: CASSVGGVGETQYF. CDR3 nucleotide sequence: TGTGCCAGCAGCGTGGGCGGGGTTGGGGAGACCCAGTACTTC.

The chain combines TRBV18 with TRBJ2-7; 7 bases map to TRBD2. Per the germline V gene, CDR1 is KGHSH and CDR2 is LQKENI. V shed 2 bases and J 1 base; nucleotides not matched to a gene: 5. This CDR3 comprises 15 residues. CDR3 DNA sequence: TGTGCCAGCTCACCATCCTCGGGGGGTTCCTACGAGCAGTACTTC. It is translated as CASSPSSGGSYEQYF.

This clone was observed a handful of times. CDR3: CASSIGQGFEQYF. CDR3 nucleotides: TGTGCCAGTAGTATCGGACAGGGGTTTGAGCAGTACTTC. The chain couples TRBV19 to TRBJ2-7; 9 bases are shared with TRBD1. Germline CDR1 LNHDA, CDR2 SQIVND (reference sequence). Trimming took 3 bases from V and 7 from J; bases not matched to a gene: 4. The CDR3 is 13 amino acids.

The chain joins TRBV18 to TRBJ2-7; 9 nucleotides match TRBD1. CDR3 length equals 14 residues. Trimming removed 6 bases from V and 6 bases from J; junction bases left unmatched: 9. Germline CDR1 reads KGHSH; CDR2 reads LQKENI. Written as DNA, the CDR3 is TGTGCCAGCTCCCCCGGGACAGGGAGGGGCGAGCAGTACTTC. It specifies CASSPGTGRGEQYF.

The chain combines TRBV20-1 with TRBJ1-2; perhaps TRBD1 as D (5 bases). CDR3 length equals 11 residues. The germline gives CDR1 DFQATT, CDR2 SNEGSKA (reference sequence). V lost 5 bases, J lost 6 bases, and 10 bases lay in between. CDR3 sequence reads: CSARGTNGYTF. The CDR3 DNA is TGCAGTGCTCGAGGGACTAATGGCTACACCTTC.

Turning to this clone: One end of the junction varies from germline; a read error may be responsible. The chain recombines TRBV2 with TRBJ1-2, with a tentative D call TRBD1 (6 bases). The CDR3 is made up of 14 amino acids. The V gene's germline CDR1 is SNHLY and CDR2 FYNNEI. CDR3 amino acids: CASSEVDSYYGYTF. DNA of the CDR3: TGTGCCAGTAGTGAGGTGGACAGTTACTATGGCTACACCTTC.

The chain is built from TRBV9 and TRBJ2-2; D perhaps matches TRBD1 (6 bases). Between the trimmed V and J ends, which lost 3 bases and 2 bases, there was a span of 14 bases. CDR1 and CDR2 from the germline V gene are SGDLS and YYNGEE. The length of the CDR3 is 16 residues. CDR3 residues: CASSAEGQPNTGELFF. CDR3 in DNA: TGTGCCAGCAGCGCCGAAGGACAGCCCAACACCGGGGAGCTGTTTTTT.

The CDR3 DNA sequence: TGCGCCAGCAGCCAAGGCGCGACAGGGGCGATACAAGAGACCCAGTACTTC. Amino acids: CASSQGATGAIQETQYF. The rearrangement joins TRBV5-1 to TRBJ2-5; 8 positions agree with TRBD1. Germline V lookup: CDR1 SGHRS, CDR2 YFSETQ. There are 17 residues in the CDR3. J gave up 2 bases and V 4 bases, and 13 bases lay outside the gene matches. The full variable domain, completed using reference TRBV5-1 and TRBJ2-5, is KAGVTQTPRYLIKTRGQQVTLSCSPISGHRSVSWYQQTPGQGLQFLFEYFSETQRNKGNFPGRFSGRQFSNSRSEMNVSTLELGDSALYLCASSQGATGAIQETQYFGPGTRLLVL.

This chain joins TRBV5-1 and TRBJ2-2; 12 nucleotides match TRBD1. The CDR3 has 16 amino acids. V dropped 6 bases and J dropped 7; count of bases not matched to a gene: 10. Germline CDR1 and CDR2: SGHRS and YFSETQ. CDR3 bases: TGCGCCAGCATCAGGGGACAGGGGGCAACGAGCGGGGAGCTGTTTTTT. Encoded protein: CASIRGQGATSGELFF.

The CDR3 spells CASSPGTGDEQYF. CDR3 in DNA: TGTGCCAGCAGTCCCGGGACAGGCGACGAGCAGTACTTC. The chain combines TRBV27 with TRBJ2-7, with 8 bases fitting TRBD1. Germline lookup yields CDR1 MNHEY and CDR2 SMNVEV (reference sequence). The CDR3 loop spans 13 amino acids. V trimming: 5 bases; J trimming: 5 bases; junction bases outside the gene matches: 5.

The J gene is TRBJ1-1, the V gene TRBV5-1, with D possibly TRBD1 on 5 matching bases. Trimming pared 0 bases from V and 5 bases from J, leaving 11 bases between. There are 14 residues in the CDR3. Germline V gene data show CDR1 as SGHRS and CDR2 as YFSETQ. The CDR3 coding sequence is TGCGCCAGCAGCTTGGGACAGTCGGTAACTGAAGCTTTCTTT. Amino acid sequence: CASSLGQSVTEAFF.

The chain links TRBV5-1 to TRBJ1-1; TRBD1 matches 7 bases. The CDR3 sequence is 13 residues long. Germline CDR1 SGHRS, CDR2 YFSETQ. V dropped 2 bases and J dropped 5; count of bases not matched to a gene: 3. The CDR3 bases are TGCGCCAGCAGCTTCACAGGGGATACTGAAGCTTTCTTT. This encodes CASSFTGDTEAFF.

This clone was detected a few times. The V gene is TRBV6-5, the J gene TRBJ2-7; 8 bases are shared with TRBD2. CDR3 size: 13 residues. The V and J ends lost 3 bases and 6 bases, in that order; junction bases with no gene match: 4. Per the germline V gene, CDR1 is MNHEY and CDR2 is SVGAGI. CDR3 amino acids: CASSYGAGGEQYF. DNA of the CDR3: TGTGCCAGCAGTTATGGGGCGGGGGGCGAGCAGTACTTC.

This clone was picked up a small number of times. This chain uses TRBV29-1 with TRBJ2-5; the match to TRBD1 covers 10 bases. The CDR3 contains 15 residues. V shed 7 bases and J 2 bases; nucleotides not matched to a gene: 10. CDR1 is SQVTM, CDR2 ANQGSEA, per germline. CDR3 amino acids: CSAVLGTGAQETQYF. The CDR3 DNA reads TGCAGCGCCGTCCTAGGGACAGGGGCACAAGAGACCCAGTACTTC.

About this clone: Different DNA sequences within this sample yield the same CDR3. The V and J genes are TRBV30 and TRBJ2-7; D is possibly TRBD2 (5 bases). The CDR3 is 16 amino acids. V was cut by 3 bases and J by 6 bases, with 24 bases left in between. Germline V gene data show CDR1 as GTSNPN and CDR2 as SVGIG (reference sequence). For the CDR3, the DNA is TGTGCCTGGAGCGGACTGAGCGAACCCCTAGGGAGCGAGCAGTACTTC. Protein: CAWSGLSEPLGSEQYF.

A few counts support this clone. The V and J genes are TRBV7-8 and TRBJ2-7; D is possibly TRBD2 (5 bases). The CDR3 totals 16 residues. Trimming pared 5 bases from V and 4 bases from J, leaving 21 bases between. Germline V lookup: CDR1 SGHVS, CDR2 FQNEAQ. The CDR3 nucleotides are TGTGCCAGCAGCCCCCGTGTCCGGGGAAATACGTACGAGCAGTACTTC. It codes for CASSPRVRGNTYEQYF.

The genes are TRBV6-5 and TRBJ1-1; D possibly corresponds to TRBD1 (5 bases). The CDR3 is 15 residues long. V was cut by 2 bases and J by 3 bases, with 13 bases left in between. CDR1 is MNHEY and CDR2 is SVGAGI in the germline V gene. CDR3 bases: TGTGCCAGCAGTTACGCGGGACCCCCGGACACTGAAGCTTTCTTT. Encoded protein: CASSYAGPPDTEAFF.

J is TRBJ1-5 and V is TRBV5-1; D is possibly TRBD1 (5 bases). The germline CDR1 and CDR2 sequences are SGHRS and YFSETQ. This CDR3 contains 15 residues. Trimming stripped 0 bases from V and 5 bases from J, with 12 bases between. The CDR3 DNA sequence: TGCGCCAGCAGCTTGGGGGTGGGGGGAGATCAGCCCCAGCATTTT. It yields the protein CASSLGVGGDQPQHF.